Following are 26 T cell receptor beta chains from one sample sequenced in a study of post-analysis software for immune sequencing data. Study conclusions and caveats: A few TRBV segments occurring more often in patients than controls included TRBV5-6, TRBV5-1 and TRBV20-1.

TCR beta cDNA libraries had unique molecular identifiers. TCRdb analysed the PCR reads with MiXCR anew, one entry per CDR3 protein. The sample has hundreds of thousands of distinct CDR3 sequences, approximately 46% seen once; the top ten hold 9% to 14%. These TCRs are of unknown antigen specificity. Sequencing was performed on blood. These receptors were taken from a girl under 18 with multiple sclerosis.

A word on this clonotype: Given a much more abundant clone one base away, this may be a read error. The genes are TRBV4-1 and TRBJ2-1, with 8 bases matching TRBD1. V lost 4 bases to trimming and J lost 6 bases; unmatched junction nucleotides: 11. This CDR3 spans 16 amino acids. Germline assignment: CDR1 MGHRA and CDR2 YSYEKL. As DNA, the CDR3 is TGCGCCAGCAGCCGAGAGGACAGGGAGTTTTGCAATGAGCAGTTCTTC. Its protein is CASSREDREFCNEQFF.

This sequence joins TRBV7-3 and TRBJ2-1, with 7 bases aligning to TRBD2. CDR3 length equals 14 residues. J lost 7 bases, V lost 3 bases, and 6 bases had no gene match. In germline, CDR1 is SGHTA, CDR2 FQGTGA. The CDR3 region is CASSLGGSANEQFF. The CDR3 DNA sequence: TGTGCCAGCAGCTTGGGCGGGAGCGCGAATGAGCAGTTCTTC.

The rearrangement joins TRBV7-2 to TRBJ2-1; tentative D call: TRBD2 (6 bases). V dropped 4 bases and J dropped 5 bases, with 12 bases sitting between them. CDR1 and CDR2 (germline): SGHTA, FQGNSA. There are 14 residues in the CDR3. The DNA of the CDR3 is TGTGCCAGCAGCTCCCGACTAGTCCACAATGAGCAGTTCTTC. It encodes CASSSRLVHNEQFF.

The V call is TRBV14, the J call TRBJ1-1; no firm D call. CDR1 is SGHDN, CDR2 FVKESK, per germline. The CDR3 runs 13 residues. Trimming shortened V by 6 bases and J by 3 bases, and 11 bases separated the two germline ends. CDR3 sequence: CASRRTADTEAFF. The CDR3 DNA is TGTGCCAGCAGGCGAACAGCAGACACTGAAGCTTTCTTT.

This clonotype was counted ten times or more. The genes are TRBV12-3 or TRBV12-4 and TRBJ2-3; 16 positions match TRBD2. The CDR3 is 18 residues long. The ends lost 6 bases at V and 5 bases at J; junction bases unmatched: 11. CDR3 region: CASSDGTSGRAGKDTQYF. The CDR3 DNA reads TGTGCCAGCAGCGATGGGACTAGCGGGAGGGCCGGTAAAGATACGCAGTATTTT.

The chain combines TRBV10-2 with TRBJ2-1, with D perhaps TRBD2 (5 bases). CDR3 length: 12 amino acids. Germline V CDR1 and CDR2: WSHSY, SAAADI. V was trimmed by 2 bases and J by 9 bases, leaving 8 bases between them. CDR3 in DNA: TGCGCCAGCAGTGAGCGGGAAGGTGAGCAGTTCTTC. As protein: CASSEREGEQFF.

This chain links TRBV7-6 with TRBJ1-2, with 11 bases identical to TRBD1. The V gene end was trimmed by 5 bases and the J gene end by 7 bases; junction bases not matched to a gene: 6. This CDR3 has 14 amino acids. From germline, CDR1 is SGHVS and CDR2 FNYEAQ. As DNA, the CDR3 is TGTGCCAGCAGCACGGACAGGGGGCGCGGTGGCTACACCTTC. It specifies CASSTDRGRGGYTF.

Only a few counts were recorded for this clonotype. The V call is TRBV6-1, the J call TRBJ2-5, with D possibly matching TRBD2 (6 bases). This CDR3 region has 14 residues. Germline assignment: CDR1 MNHNS and CDR2 SASEGT. With 4 bases removed from V and 4 bases from J, the gap between germline ends came to 13 bases. CDR3 residues: CASSAGGSGETQYF. The CDR3 DNA is TGTGCCAGCAGTGCTGGGGGGTCGGGAGAGACCCAGTACTTC.

As to this clonotype: A much more abundant neighbour one base away suggests this may be a read error. The V and J genes are TRBV3-1 and TRBJ2-3; the D gene could be TRBD1 or TRBD2 (6 bases each). The CDR3 runs 13 residues. CDR1 and CDR2 from the germline V gene are LGHDT and YNNKEL (reference sequence). CDR3 bases: TGTGCCAGCATCCAAGAAGGGGGGGATACGCAGTATTTT. Translation gives CASIQEGGDTQYF.

The chain joins TRBV29-1 to TRBJ2-1, with 7 bases identical to TRBD2. The germline gives CDR1 SQVTM, CDR2 ANQGSEA. V shed 7 bases and J 8 bases; nucleotides not matched to a gene: 8. The CDR3 totals 12 residues. CDR3 sequence (DNA): TGCAGCGCACAACGACTAGCAGATGAGCAGTTCTTC. Translated, it gives CSAQRLADEQFF.

This clonotype was counted only a few times. The CDR3 sequence is CASSEVVSYNEQFF. The CDR3 DNA is TGTGCCAGCAGTGAAGTGGTATCCTACAATGAGCAGTTCTTC. The rearrangement uses TRBV25-1 and TRBJ2-1; no clear D gene. Per the germline V gene, CDR1 is MGHDK and CDR2 is SYGVNS. With 2 bases removed from V and 1 base from J, the gap between germline ends came to 6 bases. This CDR3 has 14 residues.

The chain has TRBV28 and TRBJ2-2; D is perhaps TRBD1 (6 bases). The CDR3 is made up of 14 amino acids. Germline CDR1 reads MDHEN; CDR2 reads SYDVKM. Trimming took off 7 bases at V and 1 base at J, with 10 bases between the two ends. This chain's CDR3 is CASITGMNTGELFF. The DNA of the CDR3 is TGTGCCAGCATAACAGGGATGAACACCGGGGAGCTGTTTTTT.

The table lists this clonotype with a few counts. The rearrangement uses TRBV5-1 and TRBJ1-5; D remains unclear. The V and J ends lost 2 bases and 7 bases respectively, with 10 bases between them. The length of the CDR3 is 13 residues. Germline V lookup: CDR1 SGHRS, CDR2 YFSETQ. For the CDR3, the DNA is TGCGCCAGCAGCTTTGGGGTGGGGCAGCCCCAGCATTTT. It specifies CASSFGVGQPQHF. The variable domain in full, completed from reference TRBV5-1 and TRBJ1-5, reads KAGVTQTPRYLIKTRGQQVTLSCSPISGHRSVSWYQQTPGQGLQFLFEYFSETQRNKGNFPGRFSGRQFSNSRSEMNVSTLELGDSALYLCASSFGVGQPQHFGDGTRLSIL.

CDR3 coding DNA: TGCGCCAGCAGATCCGGGGAGAGGGCAGATACGCAGTATTTT. It translates to CASRSGERADTQYF. V gene TRBV5-1 combines with J gene TRBJ2-3; perhaps TRBD2 as D (5 bases). This CDR3 comprises 14 residues. The V gene's germline CDR1 is SGHRS and CDR2 YFSETQ. Trimming pared 5 bases from V and 4 bases from J, leaving 14 bases between.

This clonotype was seen only a few times. The chain employs TRBV6-6 and TRBJ2-7, with TRBD2 matching over 11 bases. The DNA end is a closer match to TRBJ2-5, so the J assignment may be wrong. Germline V CDR1 and CDR2: MNHNY, SVGAGI (reference sequence). The CDR3 is 16 residues long. The CDR3 coding sequence is TGTGCCAGCAGTTCCCTGGCTAGCGGGAGGAGGGAGACCCAGTACTTC. Translated: CASSSLASGRRETQYF.

The chain uses TRBV12-3 or TRBV12-4 and TRBJ2-7, with D hard to call. Trimming removed 5 bases at V and 1 base at J, with 15 bases between. The CDR3 has 15 residues. The CDR3 protein is CASSTTKQYSYEQYF. The DNA for the CDR3 is TGTGCCAGCAGTACCACAAAACAGTATTCCTACGAGCAGTACTTC.

A few counts support this clonotype. The chain recombines TRBV13 with TRBJ1-2, with D possibly matching TRBD1 (6 bases). Deletions cut 4 bases from V and 7 bases from J, with 19 bases between. This CDR3 is built from 15 residues. Germline V gene sequence: CDR1 PRHDT, CDR2 FYEKMQ (reference sequence). The CDR3 sequence: CASSSIDRWGAGYTF. The CDR3 DNA reads TGTGCCAGCAGCTCCATCGACAGGTGGGGGGCTGGCTACACCTTC.

In this sample, this clonotype turned up a few times. The chain couples TRBV12-3 or TRBV12-4 to TRBJ2-3; D may be TRBD2 (6 bases). The CDR3 length is 15 residues. V lost 10 bases, J lost 1 base, and 18 bases lay in between. The CDR3 region has the DNA TGTGCCACCCACTCCGGGACTGGTCGCACAGATACGCAGTATTTT. This translates into CATHSGTGRTDTQYF.

The J gene is TRBJ1-1, the V gene TRBV28; the D is unclear. V lost 1 base, J lost 9 bases, and 6 bases lay in between. This CDR3 contains 11 residues. Germline V gene data show CDR1 as MDHEN and CDR2 as SYDVKM. CDR3 coding DNA: TGTGCCAGCAGTTTATACGGGCAAGCTTTCTTT. Protein: CASSLYGQAFF.

This chain connects TRBV28 to TRBJ2-5; D remains unclear. Trimming stripped 5 bases from V and 4 bases from J, with 8 bases between. The CDR3 contains 12 residues. CDR1 is MDHEN and CDR2 is SYDVKM in the germline V gene. The CDR3 reads CASSRVAETQYF. The CDR3 DNA is TGTGCCAGCAGTAGGGTGGCAGAGACCCAGTACTTC.

The chain joins TRBV27 to TRBJ2-3; 12 bases agree with TRBD2. V dropped 2 bases and J dropped 5; count of bases not matched to a gene: 8. Germline CDR1 is MNHEY and CDR2 is SMNVEV (reference sequence). The CDR3 loop spans 17 amino acids. This CDR3 reads CASSLNSLAGGGDTQYF. CDR3 nucleotides: TGTGCCAGCAGTTTAAATTCCCTAGCGGGAGGGGGAGATACGCAGTATTTT.

This clonotype was seen repeatedly, ten times or more. CDR3 protein: CASSLSGRAGNEQFF. The CDR3 DNA sequence: TGTGCCAGCAGCCTGAGCGGGAGGGCCGGCAATGAGCAGTTCTTC. This chain links TRBV7-3 with TRBJ2-1, with 10 bases identical to TRBD2. After removal of 5 bases from V and 6 bases from J, the junction contained 7 bases not matched to a gene. CDR1 SGHTA and CDR2 FQGTGA come from the germline V gene. There are 15 residues in the CDR3.

The gene calls are TRBV15 and TRBJ2-1; 9 nucleotides align to TRBD2. The germline V gene encodes CDR1 LNHNV and CDR2 YYDKDF (reference sequence). Trimming cost V 3 bases and J 8 bases; bases outside gene matches: 8. The CDR3 covers 15 residues. The CDR3 bases are TGTGCCACCAGCAGGGTAGCGGGAGCGGAGGATGAGCAGTTCTTC. It codes for CATSRVAGAEDEQFF.

This clonotype was found a few times. The gene calls are TRBV7-8 and TRBJ2-1, with 11 bases matching TRBD2. The CDR3 has 18 amino acids. CDR1 and CDR2 (germline): SGHVS, FQNEAQ. V lost 3 bases and J lost 3; bases outside the gene matches: 10. CDR3 in DNA: TGTGCCAGCAGCTTGAAAACTAGCGGGAGAAAAAGCTACAATGAGCAGTTCTTC. It encodes CASSLKTSGRKSYNEQFF.

The V call is TRBV7-9, the J call TRBJ2-1, with TRBD2 matching 10 bases. V dropped 4 bases and J dropped 0; count of bases not matched to a gene: 6. In germline, CDR1 is SEHNR, CDR2 FQNEAQ (reference sequence). The CDR3 has 17 amino acids. As DNA, the CDR3 is TGTGCCAGCAGCTCCAGGACTAGCGGAAGCTCCTACAATGAGCAGTTCTTC. As protein: CASSSRTSGSSYNEQFF.

A word on this clonotype: A much larger clone lies one base from this, so it may be a read error. This rearrangement joins TRBV6-4 to TRBJ2-1, with 13 bases matching TRBD2. Germline values: CDR1 MRHNA, CDR2 SNTAGT. The CDR3 extends over 15 amino acids. The CDR3 DNA reads TGTGCCAGCAGTCGGACTAGCGGGAGTCCGTCCGAGCGGTTCTTC. It translates to CASSRTSGSPSERFF.